This T cell receptor beta chain was identified during a study of untreated major depressive disorder. Overall study findings and caveats: Compared with controls, depressed patients showed more TRBV05-01 (Vbeta 5.1) usage in CD4+ T cells.

Repertoires were generated with immunoSEQ multiplex PCR, while TCRdb's copy carries only in-frame clones and drops some. The top ten hold 0.75% to 0.85% of the sample, which has 10,000 to 15,000 clones, 80% to 95% seen once. The CDR3 loop spans 14 amino acids. J lost 1 base, V lost 2 bases, and 3 bases had no gene match. The germline V gene encodes CDR1 SGHRS and CDR2 YFSETQ. DSM-IV major depressive disorder patients had Hamilton Rating Scale scores of 18 or more. Typically around 94% of enriched cells were CD4+. On this clone itself: The antigen is undetermined.

The sequence came from a man between 25 and 39 years old with major depressive disorder. The sequenced sample was CD4+ T cells from PBMCs. The V gene is TRBV5-1, the J gene TRBJ2-7; the match to TRBD1 covers 7 bases. The CDR3 sequence is CASSFTTGSYEQYF. The CDR3 DNA is TGCGCCAGCAGCTTTACGACAGGGTCCTACGAGCAGTACTTC.